A selection of T cell receptor beta chains follows, all from one sample in a study of T cells in Graves' hyperthyroidism and ophthalmopathy. TCRdb reprocessed the multiplex PCR reads via MiXCR and lists one record per CDR3 protein. The table lists under 350,000 distinct CDR3 sequences, 12% to 15% of them singletons, with about 37% in the top ten. Sequences were obtained from blood. The origin of the receptors is a woman in her thirties or forties with Graves' ophthalmopathy. Each CDR3 is given with its conserved first and last residue.

cdr3_aa j_call v_call
CASSQGPPGPSEQYF TRBJ2-7 TRBV12-3/TRBV12-4
CATSITPRIAETQYF TRBJ2-5 TRBV15
CASSQSSYEQYF TRBJ2-7 TRBV3-1
CASSLIWGGETQYF TRBJ2-5 TRBV28
CASSLLADRGNYEQYF TRBJ2-7 TRBV28
CSASQSDWTTNSPLHF TRBJ1-6 TRBV20-1
CSARDKVGGSSYNEQFF TRBJ2-1 TRBV20-1
CASKTVNANTGELFF TRBJ2-2 TRBV12-3/TRBV12-4
CASSPKTGIRQPQHF TRBJ1-5 TRBV19
CASSNRDSHYGYTF TRBJ1-2 TRBV12-3/TRBV12-4
CASSKRSAKWDEQFF TRBJ2-1 TRBV28
CSARYPGLAGRSKETQYF TRBJ2-5 TRBV20-1
CASGTAREAFF TRBJ1-1 TRBV6-1
CASSFGSGRTTDTQYF TRBJ2-3 TRBV12-3/TRBV12-4
CASSLMSYNEQFF TRBJ2-1 TRBV27
CASSYPGRNSPLHF TRBJ1-6 TRBV6-5
CTSSWGIQNYGYTF TRBJ1-2 TRBV2
CASALSGGNTEAFF TRBJ1-1 TRBV12-5
CSAQARVAKNIQYF TRBJ2-4 TRBV20-1
CASSPPPRLGPGNTIYF TRBJ1-3 TRBV28
CATSDRRDRTQETRYF TRBJ2-5 TRBV24-1
CASSDTAAGIQYF TRBJ2-4 TRBV6-1
CASSLAAGFTGELFF TRBJ2-2 TRBV5-1
CASSRFLDQPQHF TRBJ1-5 TRBV7-8
CASTFVRDSGANVLTF TRBJ2-6 TRBV12-3/TRBV12-4
CASSRPGTVYEQYF TRBJ2-7 TRBV11-3
CATSDRQGERWSYNEQFF TRBJ2-1 TRBV24-1
CSARDRDRAIVQYF TRBJ2-4 TRBV20-1
CASSSAGTPEAFF TRBJ1-1 TRBV7-6
CASSFTRGDRTQYF TRBJ2-5 TRBV12-3/TRBV12-4
CASSPGGNYGYTF TRBJ1-2 TRBV12-3/TRBV12-4
CASSPLGTGDFDTQYF TRBJ2-3 TRBV18
CSVDLVGQGANYGYTF TRBJ1-2 TRBV29-1
CASSAGQGVSPLHF TRBJ1-6 TRBV2
CASSLYRGGSYGYTF TRBJ1-2 TRBV27
CASSQDVGDRYEQYF TRBJ2-7 TRBV4-1
CASSMNGGGYNEQFF TRBJ2-1 TRBV19
CSASLAVPPYEQYF TRBJ2-7 TRBV20-1
CASSQGGSGRDTQYF TRBJ2-3 TRBV4-1
CASRGTSGGNIQYF TRBJ2-4 TRBV27
CSARDYRTFQETQYF TRBJ2-5 TRBV20-1
CASSADSGRFETQYF TRBJ2-5 TRBV6-1
CASSLAPEGAFF TRBJ1-1 TRBV7-9
CASGDNYGYTF TRBJ1-2 TRBV5-1
CASSDRRDRVGYGYTF TRBJ1-2 TRBV3-1
CASSWERGRGGNQPQHF TRBJ1-5 TRBV7-8
CAWSVRWGESDYGYTF TRBJ1-2 TRBV30
CASTTGGYNEQFF TRBJ2-1 TRBV27
CASSYQRGTVEQFF TRBJ2-1 TRBV3-1
CASSREGAHEQYF TRBJ2-7 TRBV2
CASSRGLAAYNEQFF TRBJ2-1 TRBV3-1
CASSFPQAGGTGELFF TRBJ2-2 TRBV6-5
CATGLAGGRQETQYF TRBJ2-5 TRBV5-1
CASSQVFGGPTDTQYF TRBJ2-3 TRBV3-1